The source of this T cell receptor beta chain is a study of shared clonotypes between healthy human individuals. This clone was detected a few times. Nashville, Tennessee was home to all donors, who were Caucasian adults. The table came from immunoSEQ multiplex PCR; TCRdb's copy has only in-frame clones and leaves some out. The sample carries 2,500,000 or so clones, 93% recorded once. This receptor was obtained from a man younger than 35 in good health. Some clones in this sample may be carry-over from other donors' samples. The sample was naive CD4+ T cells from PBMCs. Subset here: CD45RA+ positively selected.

The CDR3 spells CSVEGAKGRMNTEAFF. The DNA for the CDR3 is TGCAGCGTTGAAGGGGCTAAGGGCAGGATGAACACTGAAGCTTTCTTT. This sequence joins TRBV29-1 and TRBJ1-1, with D unclear. V lost 1 base, J lost 0 bases, and 15 bases lay in between. Germline loops: CDR1 SQVTM, CDR2 ANQGSEA. This CDR3 is 16 amino acids long. Using reference TRBV29-1 and TRBJ1-1 for the parts outside the CDR3, the full variable domain is SAVISQKPSRDICQRGTSLTIQCQVDSQVTMMFWYRQQPGQSLTLIATANQGSEATYESGFVIDKFPISRPNLTFSTLTVSNMSPEDSSIYLCSVEGAKGRMNTEAFFGQGTRLTVV.